This T cell receptor (beta chain) was captured by sequencing in a study of T cells in Graves' hyperthyroidism and ophthalmopathy (dated by TCRdb to about 2019). In the study overall: Peripheral blood was sampled at the time of initial diagnosis, prior to any treatment. According to the paper, TCR Vbeta CDR3 sequencing was carried out on about 140 peripheral blood samples, which came from 40 to 45 ophthalmopathy, some 73 hyperthyroidism and approximately 17 progressor patients. Whether ophthalmopathy could be predicted prospectively was tested in an independent validation cohort made up of 18 to 20 hyperthyroidism patients plus 17 patients who later progressed to ophthalmopathy. In addition, the study compared T-cell repertoires in thyroid tissue and in blood from several Graves' hyperthyroidism patients. After sampling, hyperthyroidism patients received methimazole starting at 30 mg daily, and ophthalmopathy patients received high-dose intravenous methylprednisolone. To identify distinguishing TCR V-J signatures, a discovery cohort of around 100 patients was used, comprising approximately 40 with Graves' ophthalmopathy and some 60 with stable Graves' hyperthyroidism. The approximately 98 discovery patients were randomly divided into training and test sets at a 7:3 ratio.

In the case of this clonotype: There is no known antigen for this receptor. No base qualities exist here, and no much larger clone lies one base off it.

The germline V gene (reference sequence) supplies CDR1 LNHDA and CDR2 SQIVND. V loses 3 bases of germline sequence and J loses 4 bases, and the interval between the two ends is 6 bases. The CDR3 contains 12 residues, cysteine and phenylalanine counted. Kept here is only the CDR3 DNA, which spans 36 bases and is read in frame from base 1. The TCR beta CDR3 regions were amplified from the RNA transcripts. For the first round of RT-PCR on the TCR CDR3, the HTBI primer set was used together with the Qiagen OneStep RT-PCR kit. Libraries were constructed in a second round of multiplex PCR, after which size selection and purification were performed. Paired-end sequencing of the libraries was performed with 100 bp reads on an Illumina HiSeq2000. In the original analysis: Raw data were processed with SOAPnuke, discarding reads with adapters, uncalled bases, mean Phred below 15, or no exact constant-primer or identifier match. High-quality paired reads were merged using COPE v1.2.5, and each unique nucleotide sequence was defined as a clonotype. MiTCR v1.1 was used to align the clonotypes against IMGT TRBV, TRBD and TRBJ reference segments. Analysis was restricted to V-J combinations with a frequency above 0.0001, which covered roughly 99% of repertoires. The TCS score was defined as the ratio of F50 (clonal expansion) to E x V (chaos), calculated using BLOSUM62-based TCRdist between CDR3 peptides within each V-J. Welch's t-statistics and random forest reduced around 510 V-J features to about 12, which were used in a naive Bayes classifier (R e1071). TCRdb reran the public reads through fastp at Q25 and MiXCR, keeping productive beta chains. Entries that share a CDR3 protein sequence are merged under the most common genes and DNA. V and J calls and clone size were set by TCRdb, not the authors. Recorded for this sample are around 490,000 distinct CDR3 sequences; roughly 21% of them occurred a single time. The ten largest clones represent 47% of the sample.

Summary of the overall study and its limitations: No statistical method was used to set the sample size in advance, and investigators knew the group allocation. Most expanded thyroid clonotypes (frequency above 0.001) were also found in blood, which suggests that blood repertoires may mirror thyroid immune responses. Ophthalmopathy was separated from stable hyperthyroidism by a 13 V-J signature model, with approximately 86% sensitivity and approximately 84% specificity obtained in cross-validation and 80%/75% obtained in testing. In validation, the model predicted progression to ophthalmopathy with 60% to 71% sensitivity and over 72% specificity, a median of 6.5 months before onset.

Ophthalmopathy patients had moderately to severely active disease, Clinical Activity Score of at least 3, NOSPECS grade of at least 4, and duration under 3 months. Any patient with an uncontrolled infection, another autoimmune disease, pregnancy or lactation was excluded. Diagnoses relied on clinical symptoms, serum thyroxine and TRAb, thyroid ultrasound and orbital computed tomography. PBMCs were separated from over 9 ml of fresh peripheral blood using Ficoll-Paque density gradient centrifugation. Total RNA was extracted with Trizol reagent, and quality was checked on an Agilent 2100 Bioanalyzer. The V gene is TRBV19 and the J gene is TRBJ1-2, with the D gene not clear enough to name. This clonotype was sampled from a man aged 35 to 55 with Graves' ophthalmopathy. The sample consisted of blood. The CDR3 is CASSILPYGYTF. The DNA sequence is as follows: TGTGCCAGTAGTATTCTCCCCTATGGCTACACCTTC.